The T cell receptor (beta chain) under discussion was sequenced for a study of cytomegalovirus exposure and HLA in healthy donors. Study-wide context: Among the 398 genotyped donors, 65% to 85% were placed in the Caucasian-associated ancestry cluster.

Study-level points and caveats: Later examination showed HLA-associated TCR beta chains had greater clonal expansion than equally common others.

The CDR3 has 14 residues. CDR1 and CDR2 from the germline V gene are LGHNA and YSLEER. Trimming cost V 0 bases and J 7 bases, with 13 bases left between them. PCR amplification relied on 60 Vbeta primers (plus 13 Jbeta primers). The table came from immunoSEQ multiplex PCR; TCRdb's copy has only in-frame clones and leaves some out. The table records 85,000 to 100,000 clones, roughly three quarters of them present only once. Comment on this clone: No antigen is known for it.

The J gene is TRBJ2-7, the V gene TRBV4-3; D is possibly TRBD2 (5 bases). The TCR comes from a woman in her fifties or sixties in good health and CMV-seronegative. Sequencing input: PBMCs. The CDR3 DNA reads as TGCGCCAGCAGCCAAGATCTAGCCTCGAAGGAGCAGTACTTC. It yields the protein CASSQDLASKEQYF.